One TCR beta chain is described in this entry. Its antigen is unknown. The United States was where all participants with HIV were treated. There were about 1-11 million cryopreserved PBMC in the samples before DNA extraction. This entry comes from a study of long-term antiretroviral therapy in people with HIV. Study-level results: ART-treated samples gained diversity yet remained below transplant donor controls.

Germline values: CDR1 MNHEY, CDR2 SMNVEV (reference sequence). This CDR3 has 13 amino acids. Trimming took 6 bases from V and 7 from J; bases not matched to a gene: 8. Sequencing used immunoSEQ v3.0 at survey level. Produced via immunoSEQ multiplex PCR; TCRdb's table is partial and in-frame only. The sample has some 19,000 clones; over 75% are singletons. The V gene is TRBV27, the J gene TRBJ2-7; 8 bases match TRBD2. The TCR comes from a woman in her forties or fifties with HIV. The sequences come from unsorted PBMCs, collected around 2.7 years after starting antiretroviral therapy. The CDR3 nucleotides are TGTGCCAGCAGGGCTATCGCGGGAGGAGAGCAGTACTTC. Amino acids: CASRAIAGGEQYF.